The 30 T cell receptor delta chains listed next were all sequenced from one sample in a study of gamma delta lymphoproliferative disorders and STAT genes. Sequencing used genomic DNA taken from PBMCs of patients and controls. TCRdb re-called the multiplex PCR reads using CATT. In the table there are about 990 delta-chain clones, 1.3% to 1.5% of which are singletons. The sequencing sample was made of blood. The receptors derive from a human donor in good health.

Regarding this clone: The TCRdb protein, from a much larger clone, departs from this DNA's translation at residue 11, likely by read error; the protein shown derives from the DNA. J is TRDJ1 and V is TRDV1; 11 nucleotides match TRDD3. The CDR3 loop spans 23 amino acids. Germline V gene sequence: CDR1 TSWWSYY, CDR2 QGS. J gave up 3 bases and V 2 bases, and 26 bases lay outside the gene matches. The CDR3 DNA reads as TGTGCTCTTGGGGAAGTTGGGCCTAGTAAGGCTGGGGGATACAGATATTCGGCCGATAAACTCATCTTT. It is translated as CALGEVGPSKAGGYRYSADKLIF.

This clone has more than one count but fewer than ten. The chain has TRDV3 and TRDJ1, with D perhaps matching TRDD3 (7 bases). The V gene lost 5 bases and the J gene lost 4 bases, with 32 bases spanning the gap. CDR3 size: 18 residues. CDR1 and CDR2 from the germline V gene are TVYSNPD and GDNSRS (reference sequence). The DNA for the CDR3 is TGTGCCACCAACCGGCCTTCCCAGGGGCTGGGATACCTCGATAAACTCATCTTT. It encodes CATNRPSQGLGYLDKLIF.

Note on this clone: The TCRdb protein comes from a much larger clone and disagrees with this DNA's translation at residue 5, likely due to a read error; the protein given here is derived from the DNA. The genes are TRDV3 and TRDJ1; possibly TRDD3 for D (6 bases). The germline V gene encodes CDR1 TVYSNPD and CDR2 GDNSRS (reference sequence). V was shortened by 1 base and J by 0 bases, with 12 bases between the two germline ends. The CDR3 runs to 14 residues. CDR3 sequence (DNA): TGTGCCTTTAAGGGGGTGGGGGACACCGATAAACTCATCTTT. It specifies CAFKGVGDTDKLIF.

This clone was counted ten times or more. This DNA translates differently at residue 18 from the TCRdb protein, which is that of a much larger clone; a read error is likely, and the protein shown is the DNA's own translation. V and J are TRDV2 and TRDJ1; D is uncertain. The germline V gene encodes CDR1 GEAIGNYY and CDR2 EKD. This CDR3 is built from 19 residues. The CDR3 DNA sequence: TGTGCCTGTGACCCGCTTCGGCCAGGTACTCGTTCATACACCGATAAACTCACCTTT. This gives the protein CACDPLRPGTRSYTDKLTF.

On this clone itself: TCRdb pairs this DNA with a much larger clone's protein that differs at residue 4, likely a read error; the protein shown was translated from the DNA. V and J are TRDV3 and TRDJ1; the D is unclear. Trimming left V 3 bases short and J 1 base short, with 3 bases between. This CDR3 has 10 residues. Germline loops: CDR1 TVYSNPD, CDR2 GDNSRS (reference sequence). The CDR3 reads CAFGTDKLIF. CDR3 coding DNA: TGTGCCTTCGGCACCGATAAACTCATCTTT.

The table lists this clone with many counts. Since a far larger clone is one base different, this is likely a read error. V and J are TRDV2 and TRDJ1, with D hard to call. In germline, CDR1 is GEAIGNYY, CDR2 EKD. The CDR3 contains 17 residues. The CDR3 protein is CARDGPEGTPYTDKLIF. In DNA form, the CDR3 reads TGTGCCCGTGACGGTCCTGAGGGAACTCCGTACACCGATAAACTCATCTTT.

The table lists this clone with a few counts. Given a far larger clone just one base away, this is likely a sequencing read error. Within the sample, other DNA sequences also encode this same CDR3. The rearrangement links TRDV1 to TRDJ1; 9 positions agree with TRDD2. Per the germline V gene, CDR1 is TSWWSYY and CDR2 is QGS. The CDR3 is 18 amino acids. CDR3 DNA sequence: TGTGCTCTTGGGGCCGAAAGGCCTTCCTACTTTGTACTGGTAAAACTTATCTTT. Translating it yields CALGAERPSYFVLVKLIF.

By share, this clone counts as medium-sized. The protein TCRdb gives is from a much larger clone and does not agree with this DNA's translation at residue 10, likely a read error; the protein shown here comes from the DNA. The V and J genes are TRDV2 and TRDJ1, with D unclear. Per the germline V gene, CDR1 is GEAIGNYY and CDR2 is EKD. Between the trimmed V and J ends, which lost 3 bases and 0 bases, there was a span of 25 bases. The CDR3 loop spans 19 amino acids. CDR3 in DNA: TGTGCCTGTGACCCGCTTCGGCCAGGTGCTCGTTCATACACCGATAAACTCATCTTT. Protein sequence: CACDPLRPGARSYTDKLIF.

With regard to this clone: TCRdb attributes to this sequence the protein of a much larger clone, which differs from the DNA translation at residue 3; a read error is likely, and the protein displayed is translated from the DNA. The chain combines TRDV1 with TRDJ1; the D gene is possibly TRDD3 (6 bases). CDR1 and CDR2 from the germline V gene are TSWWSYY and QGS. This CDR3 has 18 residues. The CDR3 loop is CAPGVPLLDTELTDKLIF. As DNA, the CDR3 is TGTGCTCCTGGGGTTCCTCTCCTAGACACTGAACTCACCGATAAACTCATCTTT.

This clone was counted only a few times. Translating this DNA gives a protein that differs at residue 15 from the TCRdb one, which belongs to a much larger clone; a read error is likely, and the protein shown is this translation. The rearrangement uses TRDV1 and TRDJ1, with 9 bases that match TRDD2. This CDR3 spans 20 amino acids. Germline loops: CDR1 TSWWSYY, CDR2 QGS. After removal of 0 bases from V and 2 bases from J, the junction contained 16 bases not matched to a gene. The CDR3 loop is CALGELHRAFLRDMTDKLIF. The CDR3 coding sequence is TGTGCTCTTGGGGAACTACATCGAGCCTTCCTACGGGATATGACCGATAAACTCATCTTT.

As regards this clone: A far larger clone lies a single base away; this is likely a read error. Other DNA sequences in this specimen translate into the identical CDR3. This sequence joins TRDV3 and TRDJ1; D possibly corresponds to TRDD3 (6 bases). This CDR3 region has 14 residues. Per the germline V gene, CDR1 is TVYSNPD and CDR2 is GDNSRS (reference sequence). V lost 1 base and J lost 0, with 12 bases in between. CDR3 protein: CAFKRVGDTDKLIF. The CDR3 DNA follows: TGTGCCTTTAAGAGAGTGGGGGACACCGATAAACTCATCTTT.

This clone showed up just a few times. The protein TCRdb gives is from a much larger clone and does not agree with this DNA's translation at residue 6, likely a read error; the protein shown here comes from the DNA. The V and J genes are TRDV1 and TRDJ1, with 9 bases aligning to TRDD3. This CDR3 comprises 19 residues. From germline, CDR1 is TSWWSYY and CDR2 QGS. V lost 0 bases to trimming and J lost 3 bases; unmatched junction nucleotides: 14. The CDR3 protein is CALGELFLPGDTGADKLIF. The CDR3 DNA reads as TGTGCTCTTGGGGAACTATTCCTACCGGGGGATACCGGAGCCGATAAACTCATCTTT.

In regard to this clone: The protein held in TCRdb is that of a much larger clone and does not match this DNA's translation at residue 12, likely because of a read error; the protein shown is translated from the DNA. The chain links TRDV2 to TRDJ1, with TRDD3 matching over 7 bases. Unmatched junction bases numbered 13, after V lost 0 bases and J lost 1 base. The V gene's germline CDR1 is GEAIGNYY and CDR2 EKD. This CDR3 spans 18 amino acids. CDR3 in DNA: TGTGCCTGTGACACCGTTCCGCTGGGGATATTGAGCACCGATAAACTCATCTTT. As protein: CACDTVPLGILSTDKLIF.

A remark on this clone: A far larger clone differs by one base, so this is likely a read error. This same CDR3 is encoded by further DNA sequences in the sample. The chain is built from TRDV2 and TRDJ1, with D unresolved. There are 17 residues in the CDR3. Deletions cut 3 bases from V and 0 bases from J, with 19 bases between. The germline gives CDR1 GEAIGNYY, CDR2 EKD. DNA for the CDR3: TGTGCCTGTGACGGCCCTGAGGGAACTCCGTACACCGATAAACTCATCTTT. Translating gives CACDGPEGTPYTDKLIF.

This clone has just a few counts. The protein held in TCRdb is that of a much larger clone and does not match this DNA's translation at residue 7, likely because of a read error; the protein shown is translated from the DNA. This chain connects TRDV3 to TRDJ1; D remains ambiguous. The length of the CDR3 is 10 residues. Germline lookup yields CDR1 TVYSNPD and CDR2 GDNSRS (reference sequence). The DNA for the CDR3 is TGTGCCTTCGACACCGATAGACTCATCTTT. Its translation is CAFDTDRLIF.

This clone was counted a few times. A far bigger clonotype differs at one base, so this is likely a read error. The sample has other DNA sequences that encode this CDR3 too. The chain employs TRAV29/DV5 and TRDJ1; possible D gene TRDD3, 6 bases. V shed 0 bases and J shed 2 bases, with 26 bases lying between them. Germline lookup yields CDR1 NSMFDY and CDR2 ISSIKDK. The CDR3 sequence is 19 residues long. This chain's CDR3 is CAASASLRVGAPGTDKLIF. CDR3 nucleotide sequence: TGTGCAGCAAGCGCTAGCCTACGGGTGGGGGCCCCCGGGACCGATAAACTCATCTTT.

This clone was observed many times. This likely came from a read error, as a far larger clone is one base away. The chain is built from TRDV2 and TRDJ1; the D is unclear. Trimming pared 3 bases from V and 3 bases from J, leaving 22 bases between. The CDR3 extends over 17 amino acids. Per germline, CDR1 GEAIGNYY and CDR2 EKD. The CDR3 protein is CACDGPEGTPYADKLIF. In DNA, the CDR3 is TGTGCCTGTGACGGTCCTGAGGGAACTCCGTACGCCGATAAACTCATCTTT.

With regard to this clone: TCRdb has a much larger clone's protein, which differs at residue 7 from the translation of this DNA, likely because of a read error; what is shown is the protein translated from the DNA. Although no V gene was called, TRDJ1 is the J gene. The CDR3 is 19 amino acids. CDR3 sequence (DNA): TGTGCCTGTGACCCGCTTCTGCCAGGTACTCGTTCATACACCGATAAACTCATCTTT. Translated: CACDPLLPGTRSYTDKLIF.

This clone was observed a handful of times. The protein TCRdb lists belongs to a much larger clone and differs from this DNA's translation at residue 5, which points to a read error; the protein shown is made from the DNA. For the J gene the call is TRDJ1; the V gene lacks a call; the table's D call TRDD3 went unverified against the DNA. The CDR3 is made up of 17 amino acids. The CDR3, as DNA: TGTGCCTGTGACTGCCCGGGGGATGATTTTTTCGCCGATAAACTCATCTTT. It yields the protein CACDCPGDDFFADKLIF.

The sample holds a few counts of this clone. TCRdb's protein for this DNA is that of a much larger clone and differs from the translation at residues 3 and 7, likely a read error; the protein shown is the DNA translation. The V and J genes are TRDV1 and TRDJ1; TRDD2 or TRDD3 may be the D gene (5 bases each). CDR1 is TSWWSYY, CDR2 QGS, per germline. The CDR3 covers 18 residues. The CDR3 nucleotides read TGTGCTTTTGGGGAAAGAGGAGGGTTCCTTAAGTACACCGATAAACTCATCTTT. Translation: CAFGERGGFLKYTDKLIF.

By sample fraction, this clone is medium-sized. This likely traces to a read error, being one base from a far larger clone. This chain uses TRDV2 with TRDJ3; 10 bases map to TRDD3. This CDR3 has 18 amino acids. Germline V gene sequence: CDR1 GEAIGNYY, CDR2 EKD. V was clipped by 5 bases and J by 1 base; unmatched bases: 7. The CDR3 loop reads CACGTGGWKSWDTRQMFF. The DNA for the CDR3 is TGTGCCTGTGGCACTGGGGGATGGAAGTCCTGGGACACCCGACAGATGTTTTTC.

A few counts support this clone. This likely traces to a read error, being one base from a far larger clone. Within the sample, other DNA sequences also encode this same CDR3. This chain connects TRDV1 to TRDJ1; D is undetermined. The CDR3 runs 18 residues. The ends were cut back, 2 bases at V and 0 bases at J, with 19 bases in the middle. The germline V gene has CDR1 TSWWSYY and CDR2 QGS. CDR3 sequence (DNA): TGTGCTCTTGGGGAAGGGTCGCCTGCCGCGTTGTACACCGATAAACTCATCTTT. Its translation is CALGEGSPAALYTDKLIF.

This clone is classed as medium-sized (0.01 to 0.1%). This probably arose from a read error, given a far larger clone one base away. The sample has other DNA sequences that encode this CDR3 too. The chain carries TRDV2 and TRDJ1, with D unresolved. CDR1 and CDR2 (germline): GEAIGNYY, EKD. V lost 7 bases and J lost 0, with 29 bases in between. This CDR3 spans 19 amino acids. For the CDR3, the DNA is TGTGCCTGCGACCCGCTTCGGCCAGGTACTCGTTCATACACCGATAAACTCATCTTT. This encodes CACDPLRPGTRSYTDKLIF.

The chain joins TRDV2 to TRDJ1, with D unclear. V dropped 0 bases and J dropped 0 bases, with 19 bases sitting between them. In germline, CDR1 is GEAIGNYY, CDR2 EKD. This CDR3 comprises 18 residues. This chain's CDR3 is CACDTIPGSRPYTDKLIF. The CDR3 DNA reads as TGTGCCTGTGACACCATACCGGGGTCCCGCCCCTACACCGATAAACTCATCTTT.

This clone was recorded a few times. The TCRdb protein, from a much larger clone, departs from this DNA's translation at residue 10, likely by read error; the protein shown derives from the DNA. The CDR3 nucleotides read TGTGCTCTTGGGGAAAGAAGAGGGTTCCCTAAGTACACCGATAAACTCATCTTT. This gives the protein CALGERRGFPKYTDKLIF. V is TRDV1 and J is TRDJ1; D gene unclear. Germline assignment: CDR1 TSWWSYY and CDR2 QGS. This CDR3 region has 18 residues. The germline V and J ends were trimmed by 2 bases and 0 bases, with 19 bases remaining between them.

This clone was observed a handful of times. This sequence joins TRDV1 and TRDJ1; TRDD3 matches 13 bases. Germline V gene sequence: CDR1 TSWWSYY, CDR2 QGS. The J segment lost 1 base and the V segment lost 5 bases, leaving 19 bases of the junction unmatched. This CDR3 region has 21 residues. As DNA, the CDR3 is TGTGCTCTTGGGAAACCCTTCCGCTACTGGGGGATACGGGGGATCACCGATAAACTCATCTTT. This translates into CALGKPFRYWGIRGITDKLIF.

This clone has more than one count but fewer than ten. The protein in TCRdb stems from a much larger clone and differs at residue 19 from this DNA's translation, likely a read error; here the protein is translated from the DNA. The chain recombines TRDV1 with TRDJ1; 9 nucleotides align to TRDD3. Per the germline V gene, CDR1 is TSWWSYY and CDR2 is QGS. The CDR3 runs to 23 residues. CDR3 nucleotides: TGTGCTCTTGGGAGACCTAGAAGCTATCTCCACCTGGACGGGGGATACTACACCAATAAACTCATCTTT. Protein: CALGRPRSYLHLDGGYYTNKLIF.

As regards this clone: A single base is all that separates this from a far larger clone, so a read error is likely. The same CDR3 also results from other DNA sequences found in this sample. Here the CDR3 DNA reads TGTGCTCTTGGGGAGGGGCCTTCCACCAAATGGGGGATTCGTGGGGGGTCGTACACCGATAAACTCATCTTT. Translating it yields CALGEGPSTKWGIRGGSYTDKLIF. The J gene is TRDJ1, the V gene TRDV1, with 8 bases identical to TRDD3. Germline CDR1 TSWWSYY, CDR2 QGS. The CDR3 length is 24 residues. Unmatched junction bases numbered 30, after V lost 3 bases and J lost 0 bases.

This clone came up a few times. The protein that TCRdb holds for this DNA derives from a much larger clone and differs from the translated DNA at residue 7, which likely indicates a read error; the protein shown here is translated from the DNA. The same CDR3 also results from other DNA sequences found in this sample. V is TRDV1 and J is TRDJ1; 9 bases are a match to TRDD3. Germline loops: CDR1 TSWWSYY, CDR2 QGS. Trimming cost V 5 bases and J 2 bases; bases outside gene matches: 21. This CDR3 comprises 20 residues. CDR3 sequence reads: CALGLTRALGEDRVTDKLIF. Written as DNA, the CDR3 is TGTGCTCTTGGGTTAACCCGGGCACTGGGGGAAGATAGAGTGACCGATAAACTCATCTTT.

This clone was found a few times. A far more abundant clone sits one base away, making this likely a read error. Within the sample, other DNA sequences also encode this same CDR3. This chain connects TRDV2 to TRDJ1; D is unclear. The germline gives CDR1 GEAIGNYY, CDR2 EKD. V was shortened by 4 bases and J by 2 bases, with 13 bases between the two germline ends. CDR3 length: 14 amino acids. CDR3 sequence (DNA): TGTGCCTGTGATACCGTAGGTCCTACCGATAAACTCATCTTT. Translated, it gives CACDTVGPTDKLIF.